The source of this TCR beta chain is a study of T cell repertoires in cytomegalovirus infection (dated by TCRdb to between 2017 and 2020). In terms of the full investigation: Peptide stimulations targeted recently identified HLA-C-restricted CMV epitopes, whose presentation resists viral immunomodulation, together with well-studied HLA-B-restricted epitopes. Because public TCR beta signatures pointed to carriage of CMV infection together with the matching HLA type, the HLA type of each donor mattered for the analysis. Study-level results and caveats: The ex vivo response was dominated by HLA-C-restricted CMV-specific TCR beta clonotypes, which also provided the single most frequent clonotype in two of eight donors. In both this cohort and an independent roughly 400-donor cohort, the cumulative frequency of public TCR beta family members distinguished carriers of CMV infection plus the relevant HLA type.

The treatment or condition label of this sample denotes: in vitro stimulation with specific CMV peptide epitopes to enrich CMV-specific T cells. Sequencer: Illumina HiSeq 1500. TCRdb ran its own pipeline on the public reads, namely fastp trimming at Q25 and MiXCR clone calling, and kept in-frame beta chains. Merged by CDR3 protein, the rows form single entries marked with the most common genes and DNA. Recorded for this sample are approximately 470,000 distinct CDR3 sequences; about 42% of them occurred a single time. The ten biggest clones cover 43% of the sample. The table lists this clonotype with a few counts. Its recognized antigen is unknown. Base qualities were left out, and no much larger clone turns up one base away. The CDR3 spans 11 residues, from the cysteine through the phenylalanine. Just CDR3 DNA is preserved here, 33 bases in frame from base 1. The V and J ends are trimmed by 6 bases and 7 bases, leaving 9 bases between them.

Sequencing used cultured PBMCs, obtained from culture after CMV antigen stimulation. The V and J genes are TRBV12-3 or TRBV12-4 and TRBJ1-1; no D gene is confidently identified. The clonotype was recovered from a human donor in good health (CMV status not recorded). Some clones in this sample may be carry-over from other donors' samples. The bases read TGTGCCAGCAGCTCCTACGATGAAGCTTTCTTT. Translated, it reads CASSSYDEAFF.